These 9 T cell receptor beta chains were sequenced from one sample in a study of cytomegalovirus exposure and HLA in healthy donors. Clones were sequenced by immunoSEQ multiplex PCR, and TCRdb holds only the in-frame ones, with some missing. The sample shows about 120,000 clones, around 87% of them seen only once. The material sequenced was PBMCs. Receptor source: a woman between 25 and 40 years old in good health and CMV-seropositive.

The chain joins TRBV9 to TRBJ2-7; 9 bases match TRBD1. V shed 4 bases and J 3 bases; nucleotides not matched to a gene: 5. The germline V gene encodes CDR1 SGDLS and CDR2 YYNGEE. The CDR3 has 14 residues. CDR3 in DNA: TGTGCCAGCAGCCCCCCGGACAGGGGCTACGAGCAGTACTTC. Amino acid sequence: CASSPPDRGYEQYF.

The genes are TRBV18 and TRBJ2-7; 7 bases agree with TRBD2. Germline loops: CDR1 KGHSH, CDR2 LQKENI. The CDR3 spans 14 residues. The ends lost 3 bases at V and 2 bases at J; junction bases unmatched: 4. CDR3 loop: CASSPGTITYEQYF. The DNA of the CDR3 is TGTGCCAGCTCACCCGGGACTATTACCTACGAGCAGTACTTC.

This clone is a singleton in its sample. The rearrangement uses TRBV19 and TRBJ1-5; D unresolved. Germline-derived CDR1 and CDR2 are LNHDA and SQIVND (reference sequence). V was pared by 4 bases and J by 2 bases, with 9 bases between. The CDR3 totals 14 residues. The CDR3, as DNA: TGTGCCAGTAGTAGTCCCCATGGCAATCAGCCCCAGCATTTT. This translates into CASSSPHGNQPQHF.

The CDR3 DNA is TGTGCCAGCAGCAGTGGGGGGACGAGGAGGGGTGAGCAGTTCTTC. It codes for CASSSGGTRRGEQFF. The chain links TRBV2 to TRBJ2-1, with a possible D match to TRBD2 (6 bases). Germline values: CDR1 SNHLY, CDR2 FYNNEI. CDR3 length: 15 residues. Trimming stripped 6 bases from V and 9 bases from J, with 21 bases between.

The rearrangement uses TRBV28 and TRBJ2-3; D unclear. Germline-derived CDR1 and CDR2 are MDHEN and SYDVKM. This CDR3 comprises 19 residues. V was cut by 2 bases and J by 2 bases, with 23 bases left in between. For the CDR3, the DNA is TGTGCCAGCAGTTTAAGTCCTAGAGGAACACCAGCGTACACAGATACGCAGTATTTT. Amino acids: CASSLSPRGTPAYTDTQYF.

The count of this clone is one. This chain joins TRBV1 and TRBJ2-3; the table's D gene call, TRBD2, was not cross checked with the DNA. TRBV1 is recorded as a pseudogene. This CDR3 comprises 19 residues. CDR3 sequence reads: CTSSQDAGTSGRGKDTQYF. CDR3 in DNA: TGCACCAGCAGCCAAGACGCCGGGACTAGCGGGAGAGGTAAAGATACGCAGTATTTT.

This chain links TRBV6-5 with TRBJ2-3; no firm D call. Per the germline V gene, CDR1 is MNHEY and CDR2 is SVGAGI. V lost 2 bases and J 2 bases, leaving 5 bases between the germline ends. CDR3 size: 13 residues. The CDR3 sequence: CASSYRSTDTQYF. The CDR3 DNA follows: TGTGCCAGCAGTTACCGGTCCACAGATACGCAGTATTTT.

The rearrangement uses TRBV27 and TRBJ2-1; a possible D gene is TRBD2 (6 bases). The CDR3 has 14 residues. Trimming left V 2 bases short and J 8 bases short, with 13 bases between. The germline CDR1 and CDR2 sequences are MNHEY and SMNVEV (reference sequence). The CDR3 DNA reads as TGTGCCAGCAGTTTAGGGGACTCTAATGATGAGCAGTTCTTC. This codes for CASSLGDSNDEQFF.

This clone was seen repeatedly, ten times or more. The V call is TRBV25-1, the J call TRBJ1-1, with 12 bases identical to TRBD1. Losses at the gene ends were 8 bases for V and 6 bases for J; bases not matched to a gene: 16. The CDR3 is 17 amino acids. Germline V gene data show CDR1 as MGHDK and CDR2 as SYGVNS. CDR3 nucleotides: TGTGCCAGCTTTACACACCGGGACAGGGGGCTGAGAGCTGAAGCTTTCTTT. Translated: CASFTHRDRGLRAEAFF.